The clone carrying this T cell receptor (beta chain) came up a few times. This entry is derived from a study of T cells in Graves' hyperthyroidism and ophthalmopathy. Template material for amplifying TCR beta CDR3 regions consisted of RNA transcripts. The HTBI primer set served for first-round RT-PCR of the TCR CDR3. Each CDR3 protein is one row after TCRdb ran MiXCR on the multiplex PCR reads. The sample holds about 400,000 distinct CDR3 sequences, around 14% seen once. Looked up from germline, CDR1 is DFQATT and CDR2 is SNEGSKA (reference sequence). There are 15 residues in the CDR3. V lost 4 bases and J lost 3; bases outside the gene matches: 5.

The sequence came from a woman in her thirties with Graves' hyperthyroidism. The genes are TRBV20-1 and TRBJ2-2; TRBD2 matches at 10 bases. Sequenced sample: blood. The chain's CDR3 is CSAIGGTSDTGELFF. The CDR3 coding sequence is TGCAGTGCTATCGGTGGGACTAGCGACACCGGGGAGCTGTTTTTT.